The 5 T cell receptor beta chains in this list originate from one sample, sequenced in a study of spatial heterogeneity in lung cancer. Broader study findings: Expanded alpha and beta TCR counts within tumors tracked tumor mutation counts.

The time point denotes: sample taken at primary tumor resection. MiXCR, applied by TCRdb to the 5' RACE reads, yields one record per CDR3 protein. The repertoire holds 15,000 to 20,000 distinct CDR3 sequences, with under 7% as singletons. Which antigens these TCRs recognize remains unknown. Sequences were derived from lung tumor tissue, sampled at surgery. Receptors were obtained from a female donor with early-stage non-small cell lung cancer.

This clonotype was observed a few times. This chain links TRBV5-4 with TRBJ2-7; a weak D match, TRBD2 (7 bases). The germline V and J ends were trimmed by 4 bases and 0 bases, with 11 bases remaining between them. The CDR3 sequence is 14 residues long. CDR1 is SGHNT and CDR2 is YYREEE in the germline V gene (reference sequence). The CDR3 coding sequence is TGTGCCAGCAGCAGGGGGGGCGGCTCCTACGAGCAGTACTTC. It encodes CASSRGGGSYEQYF.

This clonotype was recorded many times. As DNA, the CDR3 is TGTGCCAGCAGCTTGGGGACAGGGTTGAATGAAAAACTGTTTTTT. Translating it yields CASSLGTGLNEKLFF. The chain couples TRBV5-5 to TRBJ1-4, with 8 bases aligning to TRBD1. This CDR3 is built from 15 residues. V gave up 0 bases and J gave up 5 bases; unmatched junction bases: 3. Germline CDR1 and CDR2: SGHKS and YYEKEE (reference sequence).

This clonotype appeared many times. This chain uses TRBV28 with TRBJ2-7, with 9 bases lining up with TRBD2. This CDR3 has 14 amino acids. V lost 6 bases and J lost 6; bases outside the gene matches: 9. CDR1 and CDR2 (germline): MDHEN, SYDVKM. CDR3 loop: CASRPPGLAAEQYF. The CDR3 nucleotides are TGTGCCAGCAGGCCACCGGGACTAGCTGCCGAGCAGTACTTC.

The sample holds a few counts of this clonotype. V gene TRBV6-2 or TRBV6-3 combines with J gene TRBJ2-7, with D tentatively TRBD1 or TRBD2 (6 bases each). CDR1 is MNHEY, CDR2 SVGEGT, per germline. V dropped 6 bases and J dropped 2 bases, with 23 bases sitting between them. The CDR3 runs 17 residues. This chain's CDR3 is CASSTKRGGTVPYEQYF. The CDR3, as DNA: TGTGCCAGCAGCACCAAAAGAGGGGGGACGGTCCCCTACGAGCAGTACTTC.

Details on this clonotype: A much larger clone differs by one base, so this may be a read error. The rearrangement uses TRBV19 and TRBJ2-5; 7 bases are a match to TRBD1. The CDR3 runs to 16 residues. Germline loops: CDR1 LNHDA, CDR2 SQIVND (reference sequence). The CDR3 DNA is TGTGTCAGTAGTAGTGGGACAGAACTACTCCAAGAGACCCAGTACTTC. This sequence encodes CVSSSGTELLQETQYF.